This TCR beta chain derives from a study of STAT5B mutations in CD4+ large granular lymphocyte leukemia (dated by TCRdb to 2021 to 2024). For the wider study: Among healthy controls, the CDR3 'QG' motif was associated with a particular HLA allele. The TCRbeta repertoires of CD4+ T-cell large granular lymphocyte leukemia patients were compared with the TCRbeta repertoires of healthy blood donors. The purity of purified fractions was confirmed by flow cytometry on FACSCanto II or FACSVerse to exceed 95% among lymphocytes. Overall study results and their limits: CD4-sorted patient repertoires appeared more clonal than healthy CD4+ repertoires, and this difference persisted after removing the putative leukemic clones. TRBV06-family usage was enriched among the top patient clones (8/27) compared with healthy controls (2/35). Data were not HLA-matched; higher clonality in CD4+ versus CD8+ T-LGLL could reflect the relatively small sample size. Main leukemic clonotypes were private to each patient, although 25% to 30% of the main leukemic clonotypes were found at low frequency in the non-leukemic repertoires of other patients.

Healthy controls were around 38 blood donors whose buffy coats came from the Finnish Red Cross blood service. All TCR-sequenced material derived from peripheral blood: patient blood samples and healthy donor buffy coats. Ficoll-Hypaque gradient centrifugation was used to isolate peripheral blood mononuclear cells. Magnetic purification was used to isolate CD4+ cells from the buffy coats of the healthy controls. Genomic DNA was extracted using the Gentra Puregene Cell and Tissue kit, and a Qubit 2.0 fluorometer was used to quantify it. Concerning this clone: The antigen it recognizes is unknown. Within one base of it there is no much larger clone, and no base qualities were kept.

TCRbeta rearrangements were sequenced from genomic DNA using the immunoSEQ assay at survey resolution. For the original study's pipeline: A lowest detectable productive clonotype frequency of 2.59 x 10-5 was observed in the TCR sequencing data. Analyses included only productive TCRbeta rearrangements, meaning complete and in-frame sequences. Clonality for each sample was calculated as Simpson clonality in the immunoSEQ Analyzer version 3.0. Clones were grouped by frequency into very rare, small, medium, large (1-20%) or hyperexpanded (>20%) categories. Generation probabilities were estimated with OLGA 1.2.3, V-gene circos plots were generated with VDJtools, specificities were searched for in VDJdb, and CDR3 motifs were identified with GLIPH. TCRdb holds this immuneACCESS table with in-frame rearrangements only. Some clones are missing; in checked studies, unresolved V genes explain under half, and the rest has no known cause. V, J and clone size derive from that table, while D and trimming were established from the DNA sequence. This sample comprises tens of thousands of clones, about 80% of them detected only once. More than 0.35% of the sample lies in the top ten.

Looking up the germline V gene (reference sequence) yields CDR1 WNHNN and CDR2 SYGVQD. Compared with germline, V lacks 6 bases and J lacks 8 bases; bases without a gene match: 5. CDR3 length: 13 amino acids, cysteine to phenylalanine. Only CDR3 DNA remains: 39 bases, in frame from the first base. The chain is assembled from TRBV10-1 and TRBJ2-1; 9 central nucleotides agree with TRBD1. The origin of this receptor is a human donor in good health. Sequencing input: CD4+ T cells from blood buffy coats. The CDR3 has the sequence CASSRDRVDEQFF. The nucleotide sequence reads as follows: TGCGCCAGCAGCCGGGACAGGGTGGATGAGCAGTTCTTC.